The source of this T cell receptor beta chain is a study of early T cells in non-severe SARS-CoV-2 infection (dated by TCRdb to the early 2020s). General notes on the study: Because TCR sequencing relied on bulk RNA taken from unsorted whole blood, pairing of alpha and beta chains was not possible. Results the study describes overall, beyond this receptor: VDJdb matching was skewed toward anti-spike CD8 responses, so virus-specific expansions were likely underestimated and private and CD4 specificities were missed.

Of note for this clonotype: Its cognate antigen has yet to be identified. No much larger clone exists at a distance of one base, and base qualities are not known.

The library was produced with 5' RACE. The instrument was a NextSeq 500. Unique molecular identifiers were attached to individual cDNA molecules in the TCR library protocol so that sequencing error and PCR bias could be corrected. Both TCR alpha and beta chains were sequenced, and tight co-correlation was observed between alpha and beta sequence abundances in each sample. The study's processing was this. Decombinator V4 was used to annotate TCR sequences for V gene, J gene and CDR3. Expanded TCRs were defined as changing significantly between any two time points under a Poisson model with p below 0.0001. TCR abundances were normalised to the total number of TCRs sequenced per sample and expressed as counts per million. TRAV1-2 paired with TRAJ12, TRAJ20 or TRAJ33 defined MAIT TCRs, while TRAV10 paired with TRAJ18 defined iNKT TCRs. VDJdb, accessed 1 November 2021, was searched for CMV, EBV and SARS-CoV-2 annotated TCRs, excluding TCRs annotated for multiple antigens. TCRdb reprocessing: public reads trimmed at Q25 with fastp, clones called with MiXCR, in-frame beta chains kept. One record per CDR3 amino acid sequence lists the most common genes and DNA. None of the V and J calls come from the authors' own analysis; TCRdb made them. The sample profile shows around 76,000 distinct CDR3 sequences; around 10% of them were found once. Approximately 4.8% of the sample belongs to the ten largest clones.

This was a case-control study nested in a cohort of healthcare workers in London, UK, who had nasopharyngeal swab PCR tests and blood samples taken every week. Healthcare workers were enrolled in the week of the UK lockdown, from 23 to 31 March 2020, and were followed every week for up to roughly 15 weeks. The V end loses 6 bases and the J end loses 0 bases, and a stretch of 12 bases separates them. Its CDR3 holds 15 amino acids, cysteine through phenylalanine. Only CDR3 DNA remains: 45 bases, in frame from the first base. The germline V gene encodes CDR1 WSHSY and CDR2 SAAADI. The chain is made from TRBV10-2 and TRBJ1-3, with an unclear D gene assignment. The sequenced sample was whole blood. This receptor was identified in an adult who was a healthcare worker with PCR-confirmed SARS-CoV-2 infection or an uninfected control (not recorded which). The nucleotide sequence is TGCGCCAGCAGAGCAGGACCGAGCTCTGGAAACACCATATATTTT. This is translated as CASRAGPSSGNTIYF.